Listed below are T cell receptor beta chains from one sample, sequenced in a study of blood T cell repertoires in COVID-19. Sequencing used immunoSEQ multiplex PCR; TCRdb keeps in-frame clones, though not all of them. This sample has 60,000 to 75,000 clones; around 80% occur once, and the top ten carry approximately 10%. Sequenced material: peripheral blood. All receptors derive from a woman aged 45-60 years with acute or convalescent COVID-19. The CDR3 runs from the conserved cysteine through the conserved F or W. D genes are given only for firm matches. Size tells how often a clone was seen (once, few, many) or the class of an expanded clone, and some rows leave it out.

-,few,TRBV5-4,TRBJ2-7,CASSLAGISYEQYF,TGTGCCAGCAGCTTGGCAGGGATCTCCTACGAGCAGTACTTC
-,-,TRBV27,TRBJ1-6,CASSRVGGSPLHF,TGTGCCAGCAGCAGGGTCGGTGGTTCACCCCTCCACTTT
TRBD1,-,TRBV5-1,TRBJ1-2,CASSSLGTGVGYTF,TGCGCCAGCAGCTCTCTCGGGACAGGGGTTGGCTACACCTTC
TRBD2,-,TRBV5-8,TRBJ2-7,CASSLGGLAGDEQYF,TGTGCCAGCAGCCTAGGGGGACTAGCGGGGGACGAGCAGTACTTC
-,-,TRBV2,TRBJ1-5,CASRSQGQPQHF,TGTGCCAGCAGATCACAGGGTCAGCCCCAGCATTTT
TRBD2,-,TRBV5-5,TRBJ2-1,CASSQLAQYLNEQFF,TGTGCCAGCAGCCAACTAGCGCAGTACCTCAATGAGCAGTTCTTC
-,-,TRBV7-9,TRBJ2-2,CASSFVAGRHLAGELFF,TGTGCCAGCAGCTTTGTTGCGGGACGTCATCTGGCCGGGGAGCTGTTTTTT
-,-,TRBV7-8,TRBJ2-7,CASSLRLTYEQYF,TGTGCCAGCAGCCTACGACTCACCTACGAGCAGTACTTC
TRBD2,-,TRBV11-2,TRBJ2-1,CASSLGLALDYNEQFF,TGTGCCAGCAGCTTAGGACTAGCCCTCGATTACAATGAGCAGTTCTTC
TRBD1,-,TRBV4-2,TRBJ1-1,CASSQGQGAIEDTEAFF,TGTGCCAGCAGCCAAGGACAGGGGGCGATTGAGGACACTGAAGCTTTCTTT
-,-,TRBV6-5,TRBJ1-2,CASSYSRGDYGYTF,TGTGCCAGCAGTTACTCAAGGGGCGACTATGGCTACACCTTC
-,few,TRBV11-2,TRBJ2-1,CASSPWASEQFF,TGTGCCAGCAGCCCGTGGGCGTCTGAGCAGTTCTTC
-,-,TRBV9,TRBJ2-6,CASSFAQGSGANVLTF,TGTGCCAGCAGCTTCGCACAGGGCTCTGGGGCCAACGTCCTGACTTTC
-,-,TRBV5-6,TRBJ2-3,CASSGSRGQQFTDTQYF,TGTGCCAGCAGCGGAAGCAGGGGTCAACAATTTACAGATACGCAGTATTTT
TRBD1,-,TRBV2,TRBJ2-1,CASTLTGLVNEQFF,TGTGCCAGCACGCTGACAGGGTTGGTTAATGAGCAGTTCTTC
-,-,TRBV6-5,TRBJ1-2,CASPSGGGYTF,TGTGCCAGCCCGAGCGGGGGCGGCTACACCTTC